This T cell receptor (beta chain) was sequenced in a study of T cells in Graves' hyperthyroidism and ophthalmopathy. TCR beta CDR3 sequences were amplified from RNA transcripts. When the TCR CDR3 underwent first-round RT-PCR, the HTBI primer set was used. A single record per CDR3 protein comes from TCRdb applying MiXCR to the multiplex PCR reads. The table has 350,000 to 500,000 distinct CDR3 sequences, approximately 13% seen once. This clonotype was observed a handful of times. V shed 6 bases and J shed 8 bases, with 19 bases lying between them. CDR3 length equals 15 residues. J is TRBJ1-4 and V is TRBV12-3 or TRBV12-4; TRBD1 might be the D (6 bases). The receptor was isolated from a woman aged 18-29 years with Graves' hyperthyroidism. Sequencing was carried out using blood. The CDR3 here is CASSKRGALGEKLFF. The CDR3 nucleotides are TGTGCCAGCAGCAAACGGGGGGCTCTGGGAGAAAAACTGTTTTTT.